These 31 T cell receptor beta chains share one sample of origin, sequenced in a study of brain T cells in children with intractable seizures. Sequenced by immunoSEQ multiplex PCR; TCRdb stores in-frame clones only, minus some. The repertoire holds about 340,000 clones, with 93% as singletons. Time point specified: blood from clinic visit 5 months post-surgery; TSC patient then seizure free. The source material was peripheral blood, sampled approximately 5 months after surgery. The receptors were sampled from a boy in the first two years of life with tuberous sclerosis and intractable seizures.

The J gene is TRBJ1-1, the V gene TRBV5-1, with D possibly being TRBD1 (6 bases). Germline CDR1 is SGHRS and CDR2 is YFSETQ. The CDR3 loop spans 15 amino acids. With 4 bases removed from V and 1 base from J, the gap between germline ends came to 14 bases. The CDR3 loop is CASSPLRTENTEAFF. The DNA of the CDR3 is TGCGCCAGCAGCCCCCTTAGGACAGAGAACACTGAAGCTTTCTTT. Combining the CDR3 with reference TRBV5-1 and TRBJ1-1 gives the whole variable domain KAGVTQTPRYLIKTRGQQVTLSCSPISGHRSVSWYQQTPGQGLQFLFEYFSETQRNKGNFPGRFSGRQFSNSRSEMNVSTLELGDSALYLCASSPLRTENTEAFFGQGTRLTVV.

V gene TRBV5-1 combines with J gene TRBJ2-5; the match to TRBD2 covers 7 bases. CDR3 length: 15 amino acids. V was pared by 2 bases and J by 5 bases, with 9 bases of the junction left unmatched. Germline V lookup: CDR1 SGHRS, CDR2 YFSETQ. In nucleotides, the CDR3 is TGCGCCAGCAGCTTCAGGGCGGGGGTTCGGGAGACCCAGTACTTC. As protein: CASSFRAGVRETQYF.

The J gene is TRBJ1-6, the V gene TRBV27; TRBD1 matches at 9 bases. Germline-derived CDR1 and CDR2 are MNHEY and SMNVEV (reference sequence). The CDR3 has 18 amino acids. The trim removed 5 bases at V and 6 bases at J, leaving 14 bases unmatched. DNA of the CDR3: TGTGCCAGCAGTCCCAGGGGGCTTACAGGGGGCTTTAATTCACCCCTCCACTTT. It codes for CASSPRGLTGGFNSPLHF.

The chain recombines TRBV30 with TRBJ1-1; 7 bases map to TRBD1. The germline gives CDR1 GTSNPN, CDR2 SVGIG (reference sequence). CDR3 size: 14 residues. Trimming cost V 4 bases and J 6 bases; bases outside gene matches: 11. Here the CDR3 DNA reads TGTGCCTGGATCCACAGGGGAATTTTGGCTGAAGCTTTCTTT. Amino acid sequence: CAWIHRGILAEAFF.

The chain links TRBV7-6 to TRBJ2-3, with 8 nucleotides matching TRBD1. CDR1 SGHVS and CDR2 FNYEAQ come from the germline V gene. The CDR3 is made up of 16 amino acids. V was pared by 4 bases and J by 0 bases, with 6 bases of the junction left unmatched. CDR3 sequence reads: CASSSRRTGSTDTQYF. CDR3 nucleotide sequence: TGTGCCAGCAGCTCACGAAGGACAGGGAGCACAGATACGCAGTATTTT.

This sequence joins TRBV7-8 and TRBJ2-1, with 13 bases identical to TRBD2. Looked up from germline, CDR1 is SGHVS and CDR2 is FQNEAQ. CDR3 length: 14 amino acids. The V and J ends lost 5 bases and 8 bases, in that order; junction bases with no gene match: 3. The CDR3 DNA follows: TGTGCCAGCAGCCCACTAGCGGGAGGGGATGAGCAGTTCTTC. Translation: CASSPLAGGDEQFF.

The J gene is TRBJ2-2, the V gene TRBV24-1, with a tentative D call TRBD2 (6 bases). CDR1 is KGHDR, CDR2 SFDVKD, per germline. The V end was cut by 2 bases, the J end by 6 bases, with 12 bases between. The CDR3 is made up of 15 amino acids. Here the CDR3 DNA reads TGTGCCACCAGTGATTCGGGAGAAAAGCCCGGGGAGCTGTTTTTT. Encoded protein: CATSDSGEKPGELFF.

The chain recombines TRBV28 with TRBJ1-5; no reliable D call. CDR3 size: 13 residues. Per the germline V gene, CDR1 is MDHEN and CDR2 is SYDVKM. V gave up 6 bases and J gave up 9 bases, with 15 bases separating them. The CDR3, as DNA: TGTGCCAGCAGCCTAGGGCCGCCGTGGCCCCAGCATTTT. Its translation is CASSLGPPWPQHF.

This clone has just one count. The chain is built from TRBV28 and TRBJ2-3; D might be TRBD1 (6 bases). Looked up from germline, CDR1 is MDHEN and CDR2 is SYDVKM. Trimming shortened V by 5 bases and J by 0 bases, and 12 bases separated the two germline ends. The CDR3 is 15 residues long. CDR3 DNA sequence: TGTGCCAGCAGTCGCGAGGACAGTAGCACAGATACGCAGTATTTT. Its protein is CASSREDSSTDTQYF.

J is TRBJ1-1 and V is TRBV30, with D unresolved. Germline lookup yields CDR1 GTSNPN and CDR2 SVGIG (reference sequence). This CDR3 is built from 14 residues. The V end lost 0 bases, the J end lost 1 base, and 9 bases lay between the germline ends. The CDR3 protein is CAWSVLGWNTEAFF. The CDR3 nucleotides are TGTGCCTGGAGTGTTTTGGGTTGGAACACTGAAGCTTTCTTT.

The V gene is TRBV7-9, the J gene TRBJ1-2; tentatively, D is TRBD1 (5 bases). Germline assignment: CDR1 SEHNR and CDR2 FQNEAQ (reference sequence). The CDR3 is 12 residues long. V was cut by 8 bases and J by 4 bases, with 11 bases left in between. The DNA of the CDR3 is TGTGCCAGCCTAACGGGACCCTATGGCTACACCTTC. Translation: CASLTGPYGYTF.

In regard to this clone: Distinct nucleotide sequences in the sample also encode this CDR3. The rearrangement uses TRBV6-5 and TRBJ1-5; the D gene is possibly TRBD1 (5 bases). V lost 6 bases and J 0 bases, leaving 12 bases between the germline ends. In germline, CDR1 is MNHEY, CDR2 SVGAGI. The CDR3 loop spans 15 amino acids. Here the CDR3 DNA reads TGTGCCAGCAGACAAGGGGCCTATAGCAATCAGCCCCAGCATTTT. Its protein product is CASRQGAYSNQPQHF.

DNA of the CDR3: TGTGCCAGCAGCTATAGCGGCACAGATACGCAGTATTTT. It translates to CASSYSGTDTQYF. The chain has TRBV7-2 and TRBJ2-3; the D gene is possibly TRBD2 (5 bases). Deletions cut 4 bases from V and 1 base from J, with 6 bases between. The germline V gene has CDR1 SGHTA and CDR2 FQGNSA. CDR3 length: 13 residues.

The genes are TRBV19 and TRBJ2-3; TRBD1 matches 7 bases. Unmatched junction bases numbered 5, after V lost 6 bases and J lost 5 bases. CDR1 and CDR2 from the germline V gene are LNHDA and SQIVND (reference sequence). The CDR3 sequence is 13 residues long. For the CDR3, the DNA is TGTGCCAGTAGGGTACAGGGGCGAGATACGCAGTATTTT. Residues: CASRVQGRDTQYF.

This clone was recorded only once. V gene TRBV7-3 combines with J gene TRBJ2-2, with D uncertain. V lost 5 bases and J 1 base, leaving 8 bases between the germline ends. CDR3 size: 14 residues. Germline CDR1 reads SGHTA; CDR2 reads FQGTGA. CDR3 coding DNA: TGTGCCAGCAGCGCACCAGAGAACACCGGGGAGCTGTTTTTT. As protein: CASSAPENTGELFF.

The chain carries TRBV9 and TRBJ2-5, with D hard to call. Deletions cut 3 bases from V and 0 bases from J, with 9 bases between. The CDR3 is 14 amino acids. CDR1 and CDR2 from the germline V gene are SGDLS and YYNGEE. This chain's CDR3 is CASSGPYNQETQYF. CDR3 bases: TGTGCCAGCAGCGGGCCCTACAACCAAGAGACCCAGTACTTC.

The chain uses TRBV2 and TRBJ2-1; TRBD2 matches at 9 bases. The CDR3 runs to 20 residues. The germline gives CDR1 SNHLY, CDR2 FYNNEI. V lost 1 base, J lost 4 bases, and 17 bases stayed unmatched. The CDR3, as DNA: TGTGCCAGCAGTGAAGATGGGGTTAGGAGCGGGGGGCAATCTTACAATGAGCAGTTCTTC. It is translated as CASSEDGVRSGGQSYNEQFF.

This chain joins TRBV27 and TRBJ2-1; D may correspond to TRBD1 or TRBD2 (5 bases each). The germline V and J ends were trimmed by 0 bases and 5 bases, with 14 bases remaining between them. Germline loops: CDR1 MNHEY, CDR2 SMNVEV (reference sequence). The CDR3 sequence is 16 residues long. This CDR3 reads CASSLSGEGPDNEQFF. The DNA for the CDR3 is TGTGCCAGCAGTTTATCAGGCGAGGGGCCGGACAATGAGCAGTTCTTC.

Note on this clone: Within the sample, other DNA sequences also encode this same CDR3. The genes are TRBV19 and TRBJ2-1; 7 bases line up with TRBD2. Trimming took 1 base from V and 4 from J; bases not matched to a gene: 4. Germline assignment: CDR1 LNHDA and CDR2 SQIVND (reference sequence). There are 15 residues in the CDR3. CDR3 sequence reads: CASSIGLAVYNEQFF. The CDR3 DNA reads TGTGCCAGTAGTATAGGTCTAGCGGTGTACAATGAGCAGTTCTTC.

The chain joins TRBV5-6 to TRBJ2-7; no reliable D call. The CDR3 contains 15 residues. Trimming cost V 0 bases and J 3 bases, with 13 bases left between them. Looked up from germline, CDR1 is SGHDT and CDR2 is YYEEEE. This CDR3 is CASSLVGKQLYEQYF. The CDR3 coding sequence is TGTGCCAGCAGCTTGGTGGGGAAGCAACTCTACGAGCAGTACTTC.

The rearrangement joins TRBV5-8 to TRBJ2-2; D might be TRBD1 (6 bases). Trimming left V 4 bases short and J 5 bases short, with 12 bases between. CDR3 length equals 14 residues. Germline loops: CDR1 SGHTS, CDR2 YDEGEE. The CDR3 loop is CASSQGIGTGELFF. CDR3 nucleotides: TGTGCCAGCAGCCAGGGGATCGGTACCGGGGAGCTGTTTTTT.

This clone has only one observation. V gene TRBV7-3 combines with J gene TRBJ2-2; tentatively, D is TRBD2 (6 bases). This CDR3 contains 15 residues. The ends were cut back, 1 base at V and 5 bases at J, with 11 bases in the middle. CDR1 is SGHTA and CDR2 is FQGTGA in the germline V gene. DNA for the CDR3: TGTGCCAGCAGCTTAATCGGGAGTAATACCGGGGAGCTGTTTTTT. It is translated as CASSLIGSNTGELFF. The full variable domain, in which reference TRBV7-3 and TRBJ2-2 provide the parts outside the CDR3, is GAGVSQTPSNKVTEKGKYVELRCDPISGHTALYWYRQSLGQGPEFLIYFQGTGAADDSGLPNDRFFAVRPEGSVSTLKIQRTERGDSAVYLCASSLIGSNTGELFFGEGSRLTVL.

V and J are TRBV7-9 and TRBJ1-2; D unclear. Deletions cut 5 bases from V and 1 base from J, with 5 bases between. CDR3 size: 12 residues. The V gene's germline CDR1 is SEHNR and CDR2 FQNEAQ (reference sequence). In DNA form, the CDR3 reads TGTGCCAGCAGCGAAAATAACTATGGCTACACCTTC. It is translated as CASSENNYGYTF.

The rearrangement links TRBV3-1 (or the pseudogene TRBV3-2) to TRBJ2-5; D unresolved. The CDR3 sequence is 13 residues long. Deletions cut 1 base from V and 2 bases from J, with 5 bases between. CDR1 and CDR2 from the germline V gene are LGHDT and YNNKEL (reference sequence). This CDR3 is CASSQGRQETQYF. In DNA, the CDR3 is TGTGCCAGCAGCCAAGGGCGACAAGAGACCCAGTACTTC.

V and J are TRBV4-1 and TRBJ1-4; unclear D gene. The CDR3 covers 14 residues. The ends were cut back, 0 bases at V and 7 bases at J, with 9 bases in the middle. The germline V gene encodes CDR1 MGHRA and CDR2 YSYEKL. CDR3 nucleotide sequence: TGCGCCAGCAGCCAAGATCGGGAGGGTGAAAAACTGTTTTTT. Translating gives CASSQDREGEKLFF.

V gene TRBV5-1 combines with J gene TRBJ1-2; 9 bases are a match to TRBD1. The CDR3 has 14 amino acids. Germline loops: CDR1 SGHRS, CDR2 YFSETQ. Trimming took 0 bases from V and 8 from J; bases not matched to a gene: 5. The CDR3 DNA reads as TGCGCCAGCAGCTTGGGACAGGGGGGCTGGGGCTACACCTTC. This codes for CASSLGQGGWGYTF.

The chain couples TRBV6-1 to TRBJ1-3; D is unclear. The CDR3 sequence is 16 residues long. The V gene's germline CDR1 is MNHNS and CDR2 SASEGT. V was clipped by 1 base and J by 2 bases, with 12 bases between them. DNA for the CDR3: TGTGCCAGCAGTGAAGTTGCGCGGCGAACTGGAAACACCATATATTTT. Amino acids: CASSEVARRTGNTIYF.

This chain uses TRBV19 with TRBJ2-3; 10 bases are shared with TRBD2. Trimming cost V 3 bases and J 5 bases; bases outside gene matches: 8. Germline-derived CDR1 and CDR2 are LNHDA and SQIVND (reference sequence). CDR3 size: 16 residues. The DNA for the CDR3 is TGTGCCAGTAGTATCTCTAGCGGGAGCCTGGGAGATACGCAGTATTTT. It translates to CASSISSGSLGDTQYF.

This chain joins TRBV3-1 (or the pseudogene TRBV3-2) and TRBJ1-1, with 10 bases lining up with TRBD1. The germline gives CDR1 LGHDT, CDR2 YNNKEL (reference sequence). CDR3 length: 17 amino acids. V gave up 4 bases and J gave up 5 bases; unmatched junction bases: 13. As DNA, the CDR3 is TGTGCCAGCAGCCTACGTCCCGGGACAGGGGTAGGAACTGAAGCTTTCTTT. It is translated as CASSLRPGTGVGTEAFF.

The rearrangement joins TRBV28 to TRBJ2-1; D is unresolved. V lost 4 bases, J lost 4 bases, and 20 bases lay in between. Germline-derived CDR1 and CDR2 are MDHEN and SYDVKM. The CDR3 sequence is 17 residues long. This CDR3 is CASSSRTNLGRYNEQFF. The CDR3 nucleotides read TGTGCCAGCAGTTCCCGGACGAATTTAGGTCGGTACAATGAGCAGTTCTTC.

This chain joins TRBV4-2 and TRBJ2-3; 10 bases agree with TRBD2. The germline CDR1 and CDR2 sequences are LGHNA and YNFKEQ. J lost 4 bases, V lost 5 bases, and 6 bases had no gene match. CDR3 size: 15 residues. CDR3 residues: CASSSSGRAADTQYF. CDR3 in DNA: TGTGCCAGCAGCTCAAGCGGGAGGGCTGCAGATACGCAGTATTTT.